This is a list of T cell receptor beta chains from one sample in a study of Ad26.COV2.S vaccination and SARS-CoV-2 variants. Clones were sequenced by immunoSEQ multiplex PCR, and TCRdb holds only the in-frame ones, with some missing. The table has 300,000 to 400,000 clones, about 91% seen once. The specimen comprised peripheral blood, sampled after recovery from COVID-19. Receptors originate from a human donor who had recovered from COVID-19. Each CDR3 is given with its conserved first and last residue.

length,V,CDR3
12,TRBV29-1,CSVGSPTYGYTF
11,TRBV19,CASSLSNEQFF
14,TRBV20-1,CSASTGGRLQPQHF
15,TRBV9,CASSPQAADNYGYTF
14,TRBV28,CASSRAGTWETQYF
13,TRBV4-1,CASSQAGNNEQFF
17,TRBV18,CASSPPVAGGSYNEQFF
16,TRBV5-8,CASSLNRGQGNTEAFF
14,TRBV18,CASSPPQGNYGYTF
15,TRBV6-5,CASSYSGQGNDEQFF
14,TRBV9,CASSVGRRTDTQYF
16,TRBV12-5,CASGLAVGIRRETQYF
18,TRBV4-2,CASSQKRGAGSSYNEQFF
13,TRBV29-1,CSVGREKTNEQYF
16,TRBV19,CASSIPRTGGGTEAFF
13,TRBV12-3/TRBV12-4,CASSRQLNTEAFF
17,TRBV10-3,CAISELSRDSSWDTIYF
15,TRBV6-5,CATRETLGTPGTQYF
14,TRBV9,CASSPGGGNQPQHF
15,TRBV27,CASSLRASSNQPQHF
14,TRBV11-2,CASTPAIMNTEAFF
14,TRBV10-3,CAILNSFNTDTQYF
15,TRBV5-6,CASSPKPDTTGELFF
13,TRBV12-3/TRBV12-4,CASREGQGNEQFF
11,TRBV25-1,CASSEYGGYTF
13,TRBV6-5,CASSRGQGAWAFF